This T cell receptor beta chain originates from a study of shared clonotypes between healthy human individuals. Notes on this clone: What it binds is not known.

Germline V gene sequence: CDR1 SGHNT, CDR2 YYREEE (reference sequence). V lost 4 bases and J lost 4; bases outside the gene matches: 5. The length of the CDR3 is 14 residues. Those who donated, Caucasian adults without exception, all lived in Nashville, Tennessee. Around 30,000 T cell genomes (roughly 220 ng DNA) went into each sorted-subset replicate. Produced via immunoSEQ multiplex PCR; TCRdb's table is partial and in-frame only. Among fewer than 2.5 million clones listed, under 95% were seen once. General study results and limits: Across a handful of donors, naive CD4 shared 5% to 6%, naive CD8 under 4%, memory CD4 over 2%, memory CD8 0.4% to 0.5%.

The V and J genes are TRBV5-4 and TRBJ2-7; 10 positions agree with TRBD1. This sequence originates from a man younger than 30 in good health. Some clones in this sample may be carry-over from other donors' samples. Sequenced input: naive CD4+ T cells from PBMCs. Subset noted: CD45RA+ positively selected. The CDR3 protein is CASSPGTGEYEQYF. CDR3 coding DNA: TGTGCCAGCAGCCCCGGGACAGGGGAATACGAGCAGTACTTC.